The rows below give T cell receptor beta chains drawn from one sample of a study of OX40 agonist ivuxolimab in advanced cancers. Generated by immunoSEQ multiplex PCR, the TCRdb table keeps only in-frame clones and is missing some. The sample carries fewer than 85,000 clones, 85% recorded once. The specimen was CD4+ or CD8+ T cells sorted from blood, collected in a trial of the OX40 agonist ivuxolimab. The receptors here all came from an adult with an advanced solid tumor such as melanoma, head and neck, liver or kidney cancer. CDR3s include the opening cysteine and the closing phenylalanine or tryptophan. The D gene is left open where the match is weak. Size values are once, few and many counts, or a class for expanded clones, and some rows have none.

v_gene	abundance	j_gene	d_gene	CDR3aa	CDR3nt
TRBV5-1	NA	TRBJ2-3	TRBD1	CASSVTGEGTDTQYF	TGCGCCAGCAGCGTGACAGGGGAGGGCACAGATACGCAGTATTTT
TRBV5-4	NA	TRBJ1-2	TRBD1	CASSFTGGAGYTF	TGTGCCAGCAGCTTTACAGGGGGCGCTGGCTACACCTTC
TRBV19	once	TRBJ2-1	NA	CASSMGGSGEQFF	TGTGCCAGTAGTATGGGTGGATCCGGCGAGCAGTTCTTC
TRBV7-2	NA	TRBJ2-1	NA	CASSLGAEQFF	TGTGCCAGCAGCTTAGGAGCGGAGCAGTTCTTC
TRBV6-6	NA	TRBJ2-1	NA	CASSYRGESNEQFF	TGTGCCAGCAGTTACAGGGGCGAGAGTAATGAGCAGTTCTTC
TRBV5-6	NA	TRBJ1-2	NA	CASSKYRADGYTF	TGTGCCAGCAGCAAGTACAGGGCTGATGGCTACACCTTC
TRBV9	NA	TRBJ1-4	NA	CASSLEGTREKLFF	TGTGCCAGCAGCCTAGAAGGGACACGCGAAAAACTGTTTTTT
TRBV11-2	NA	TRBJ2-3	TRBD2	CASSLGGRTDTQYF	TGTGCCAGCAGCTTAGGCGGGAGGACAGATACGCAGTATTTT
TRBV6-6	few	TRBJ1-5	TRBD1	CASSAGQGHQPQHF	TGTGCCAGCTCTGCGGGACAGGGACACCAGCCCCAGCATTTT
TRBV5-1	NA	TRBJ2-6	NA	CASRETGANVLTF	TGCGCCAGCAGGGAAACTGGGGCCAACGTCCTGACTTTC
TRBV5-5	NA	TRBJ1-1	TRBD1	CASSLGQGSEAFF	TGTGCCAGCAGCTTGGGACAGGGGTCTGAAGCTTTCTTT
TRBV11-2	NA	TRBJ2-7	NA	CASSRSSRGYEQYF	TGTGCCAGCAGCCGATCCTCCCGGGGTTACGAGCAGTACTTC
TRBV7-2	NA	TRBJ2-1	TRBD1	CASSFGTGYMNEQFF	TGTGCCAGCAGTTTCGGGACAGGGTATATGAATGAGCAGTTCTTC
TRBV11-3	NA	TRBJ1-6	NA	CASSSHGGDSPLHF	TGTGCCAGCAGCTCCCACGGGGGGGATTCACCCCTCCACTTT
TRBV30	NA	TRBJ2-2	NA	CARNVTRLIAGELFF	TGTGCCCGGAACGTAACTAGGTTGATCGCCGGGGAGCTGTTTTTT
TRBV5-4	NA	TRBJ2-5	TRBD2	CASTEGLANQETQYF	TGTGCCAGCACTGAGGGACTAGCGAACCAAGAGACCCAGTACTTC
TRBV7-9	few	TRBJ1-1	NA	CASSLDQHWNTEAFF	TGTGCCAGCAGCTTAGATCAGCATTGGAACACTGAAGCTTTCTTT
TRBV18	NA	TRBJ1-2	TRBD1	CASSRPGQGENGYTF	TGTGCCAGCTCACGACCGGGACAGGGGGAGAATGGCTACACCTTC
TRBV18	NA	TRBJ2-7	TRBD2	CASSPTSGATYEQYF	TGTGCCAGCTCACCGACTAGCGGGGCGACCTACGAGCAGTACTTC
TRBV18	NA	TRBJ2-5	TRBD1	CASSRQGATETQYF	TGTGCCAGCTCACGACAGGGGGCTACGGAGACCCAGTACTTC
TRBV4-1	NA	TRBJ2-7	NA	CASSQEWVLPEQYF	TGCGCCAGCAGCCAAGAATGGGTCCTACCCGAGCAGTACTTC
TRBV5-1	NA	TRBJ2-2	NA	CASSLVVGPTPIGELFF	TGCGCCAGCAGCTTGGTCGTCGGGCCTACGCCCATCGGGGAGCTGTTTTTT